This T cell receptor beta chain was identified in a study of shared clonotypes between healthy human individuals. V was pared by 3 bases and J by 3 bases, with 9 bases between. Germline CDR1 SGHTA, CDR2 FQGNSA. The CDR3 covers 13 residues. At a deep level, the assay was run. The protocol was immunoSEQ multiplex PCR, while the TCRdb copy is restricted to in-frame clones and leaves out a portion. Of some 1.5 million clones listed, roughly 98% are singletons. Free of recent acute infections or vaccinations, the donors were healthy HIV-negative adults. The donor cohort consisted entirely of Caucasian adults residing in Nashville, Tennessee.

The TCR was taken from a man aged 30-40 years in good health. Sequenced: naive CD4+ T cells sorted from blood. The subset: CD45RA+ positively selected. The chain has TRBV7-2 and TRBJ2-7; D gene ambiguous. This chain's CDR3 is CASSLRLGYEQYF. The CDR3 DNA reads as TGTGCCAGCAGCTTGCGGTTAGGCTACGAGCAGTACTTC.